The 26 T cell receptor beta chains below all came from one sample that was sequenced in a study of blood T cell repertoires in COVID-19. The repertoire was sequenced with immunoSEQ multiplex PCR; TCRdb's copy has only in-frame clones and lacks some. The sample has 150,000 to 180,000 clones; around 83% are singletons. The material sequenced was peripheral blood. These receptors all come from a woman in her fifties or sixties with acute or convalescent COVID-19.

The chain combines TRBV15 with TRBJ2-5, with 7 bases that match TRBD2. J lost 3 bases, V lost 4 bases, and 5 bases had no gene match. CDR1 is LNHNV and CDR2 is YYDKDF in the germline V gene (reference sequence). CDR3 size: 14 residues. The CDR3 DNA reads TGTGCCACCAGCACCCCGGGGGGAGAAGAGACCCAGTACTTC. Its protein is CATSTPGGEETQYF.

The table lists this clone with a count of one. The chain combines TRBV28 with TRBJ2-1; the D gene is possibly TRBD2 (6 bases). V was trimmed by 10 bases and J by 4 bases, leaving 11 bases between them. CDR3 size: 12 residues. In germline, CDR1 is MDHEN, CDR2 SYDVKM. The CDR3 sequence: CATGTSYNEQFF. The CDR3 DNA is TGTGCCACCGGGACTTCGTACAATGAGCAGTTCTTC.

J is TRBJ2-2 and V is TRBV18, with 9 bases that match TRBD1. V shed 3 bases, J shed 4 bases, and the junction held 3 bases outside the gene matches. CDR3 length: 15 residues. Germline V lookup: CDR1 KGHSH, CDR2 LQKENI. CDR3 loop: CASSPSDRGTGELFF. CDR3 nucleotides: TGTGCCAGCTCACCTTCGGACAGGGGCACCGGGGAGCTGTTTTTT.

The CDR3 DNA sequence: TGTGCCAGCCTGGGGCCCGGGGAGCTGTTTTTT. It translates to CASLGPGELFF. The rearrangement joins TRBV2 to TRBJ2-2, with D possibly being TRBD1 (5 bases). Germline assignment: CDR1 SNHLY and CDR2 FYNNEI. V was shortened by 8 bases and J by 6 bases, with 7 bases between the two germline ends. The CDR3 totals 11 residues.

The chain joins TRBV28 to TRBJ1-1; possible D gene TRBD1, 6 bases. There are 14 residues in the CDR3. Germline V gene data show CDR1 as MDHEN and CDR2 as SYDVKM. V lost 6 bases and J 2 bases, leaving 13 bases between the germline ends. CDR3 DNA: TGTGCCAGCAGGCCGGGACACCCCAACACTGAAGCTTTCTTT. As protein: CASRPGHPNTEAFF.

Regarding this clone: Other DNA sequences in this specimen translate into the identical CDR3. The chain carries TRBV5-1 and TRBJ1-1, with TRBD1 as a possible D gene (6 bases). CDR1 is SGHRS, CDR2 YFSETQ, per germline. Trimming cost V 4 bases and J 8 bases, with 12 bases left between them. The CDR3 length is 12 residues. The CDR3 nucleotides are TGCGCCAGCAGCCCCGAAACAGGGGAAGCTTTCTTT. Its protein product is CASSPETGEAFF.

The V call is TRBV29-1, the J call TRBJ1-2; tentatively, D is TRBD1 (6 bases). The germline V and J ends were trimmed by 6 bases and 2 bases, with 7 bases remaining between them. The germline V gene has CDR1 SQVTM and CDR2 ANQGSEA. This CDR3 has 11 residues. The CDR3 DNA reads as TGCAGCGTAACAGGGAACTATGGCTACACCTTC. Translated: CSVTGNYGYTF.

This chain uses TRBV19 with TRBJ2-2; perhaps TRBD1 as D (6 bases). Trimming shortened V by 3 bases and J by 6 bases, and 11 bases separated the two germline ends. The CDR3 sequence is 14 residues long. Germline-derived CDR1 and CDR2 are LNHDA and SQIVND (reference sequence). The CDR3 loop is CASSIDRPAGELFF. In nucleotides, the CDR3 is TGTGCCAGTAGTATTGACAGGCCGGCCGGGGAGCTGTTTTTT.

This clone has a handful of counts. The chain employs TRBV23-1 and TRBJ1-2; a possible D gene is TRBD1 (5 bases). TRBV23-1 is labeled an ORF, and its function is uncertain. V was shortened by 0 bases and J by 7 bases, with 9 bases between the two germline ends. The CDR3 has 13 residues. The CDR3: CASSQSGGSGYTF. DNA for the CDR3: TGCGCCAGCAGTCAATCTGGGGGGAGTGGCTACACCTTC.

V and J are TRBV7-9 and TRBJ1-1; D uncertain. V lost 3 bases and J 7 bases, leaving 12 bases between the germline ends. The germline CDR1 and CDR2 sequences are SEHNR and FQNEAQ (reference sequence). The CDR3 loop spans 13 amino acids. CDR3 region: CASSFGGWGEAFF. CDR3 in DNA: TGTGCCAGCAGCTTTGGAGGATGGGGTGAAGCTTTCTTT.

This clone has just a few counts. This chain uses TRBV19 with TRBJ2-2; D possibly corresponds to TRBD2 (5 bases). Germline values: CDR1 LNHDA, CDR2 SQIVND (reference sequence). The length of the CDR3 is 16 residues. Trimming left V 5 bases short and J 8 bases short, with 21 bases between. CDR3: CASSPRHLRTGGELFF. CDR3 sequence (DNA): TGTGCCAGTAGTCCCCGCCATTTGCGGACGGGGGGGGAGCTGTTTTTT.

CDR3 nucleotides: TGTGCTAGTGGTTTGGGGCCTGGAAACACCATATATTTT. Translated, it gives CASGLGPGNTIYF. The chain has TRBV12-5 and TRBJ1-3; no clear D gene. CDR3 length: 13 amino acids. Per the germline V gene, CDR1 is LGHNT and CDR2 is FRNRAP. Trimming cost V 1 base and J 2 bases, with 3 bases left between them.

The chain is built from TRBV24-1 and TRBJ2-2, with TRBD1 as a possible D gene (6 bases). The CDR3 loop spans 15 amino acids. V lost 8 bases and J 4 bases, leaving 16 bases between the germline ends. Germline V gene sequence: CDR1 KGHDR, CDR2 SFDVKD. The CDR3 DNA reads TGTGCCACCAAGAAATGGGACACCTCCACCGGGGAGCTGTTTTTT. It yields the protein CATKKWDTSTGELFF.

The chain recombines TRBV2 with TRBJ1-6; TRBD1 matches at 7 bases. The V gene end was trimmed by 4 bases and the J gene end by 6 bases; junction bases not matched to a gene: 3. This CDR3 region has 14 residues. Germline V CDR1 and CDR2: SNHLY, FYNNEI. The CDR3 sequence: CASSAGTANSPLHF. The CDR3, as DNA: TGTGCCAGCAGTGCGGGGACAGCTAATTCACCCCTCCACTTT.

The CDR3: CASSPLGEASMAGYTF. The CDR3 coding sequence is TGTGCCAGCAGCCCACTTGGGGAGGCTTCTATGGCGGGCTACACCTTC. The rearrangement uses TRBV7-9 and TRBJ1-2, with D unclear. The V gene lost 5 bases and the J gene lost 8 bases, with 24 bases spanning the gap. This CDR3 contains 16 residues. The germline CDR1 and CDR2 sequences are SEHNR and FQNEAQ (reference sequence).

J is TRBJ1-3 and V is TRBV9; D might be TRBD1 (6 bases). With 2 bases removed from V and 0 bases from J, the gap between germline ends came to 15 bases. Germline CDR1 reads SGDLS; CDR2 reads YYNGEE. There are 17 residues in the CDR3. This CDR3 reads CASSVQGQPDSGNTIYF. The CDR3 coding sequence is TGTGCCAGCAGCGTCCAAGGACAGCCAGACTCTGGAAACACCATATATTTT.

This clone was found once. The chain has TRBV19 and TRBJ1-1, with D maybe TRBD1 (5 bases). The CDR3 totals 15 residues. The germline gives CDR1 LNHDA, CDR2 SQIVND (reference sequence). V gave up 1 base and J gave up 4 bases, with 13 bases separating them. This CDR3 reads CASSIAGRRGTEAFF. The CDR3 region has the DNA TGTGCCAGTAGTATAGCGGGGCGGAGGGGCACTGAAGCTTTCTTT.

J is TRBJ2-2 and V is TRBV4-2, with 11 positions matching TRBD2. This CDR3 is built from 17 residues. CDR1 is LGHNA and CDR2 is YNFKEQ in the germline V gene. V trimming: 0 bases; J trimming: 3 bases; junction bases outside the gene matches: 3. DNA of the CDR3: TGTGCCAGCAGCCAAGAAAATAGCGGGGGGGACACCGGGGAGCTGTTTTTT. It yields the protein CASSQENSGGDTGELFF.

The rearrangement joins TRBV5-3 to TRBJ1-5; D possibly corresponds to TRBD1 (5 bases). TRBV5-3 is recorded as an ORF, its role being uncertain. The germline V and J ends were trimmed by 0 bases and 5 bases, with 15 bases remaining between them. This CDR3 contains 16 residues. This CDR3 is CARSLEGAGRHQPQHF. The CDR3 coding sequence is TGTGCCAGAAGCTTGGAAGGGGCAGGGAGGCATCAGCCCCAGCATTTT.

The chain has TRBV30 and TRBJ2-6, with 9 bases lining up with TRBD1. CDR1 is GTSNPN and CDR2 is SVGIG in the germline V gene (reference sequence). The CDR3 runs to 17 residues. After removal of 5 bases from V and 0 bases from J, the junction contained 8 bases not matched to a gene. CDR3 sequence (DNA): TGTGCCTGGGGCCGGGACAGGGTACGCTCTGGGGCCAACGTCCTGACTTTC. Translation gives CAWGRDRVRSGANVLTF.

This clone was observed a few times. The chain couples TRBV12-5 to TRBJ2-1, with unresolved D. The CDR3 is 14 amino acids. CDR1 is LGHNT and CDR2 is FRNRAP in the germline V gene. V lost 1 base and J 7 bases, leaving 11 bases between the germline ends. CDR3: CASGLGFGFNEQFF. The CDR3 DNA reads TGTGCTAGTGGTTTGGGCTTCGGGTTTAATGAGCAGTTCTTC.

The chain recombines TRBV2 with TRBJ2-3; 12 bases map to TRBD1. The CDR3 runs 15 residues. The germline gives CDR1 SNHLY, CDR2 FYNNEI. J was trimmed by 4 bases and V by 9 bases; bases with no gene match: 8. The CDR3 DNA is TGTGCCAGGACCCGGGACAGGGGGCGTCCAGATACGCAGTATTTT. It translates to CARTRDRGRPDTQYF.

The V gene is TRBV10-3, the J gene TRBJ2-7; 7 nucleotides align to TRBD1. The CDR3 spans 12 residues. V lost 6 bases to trimming and J lost 3 bases; unmatched junction nucleotides: 2. Germline lookup yields CDR1 ENHRY and CDR2 SYGVKD. CDR3 coding DNA: TGTGCCATCAGGGACAGGTACTACGAGCAGTACGTC. It encodes CAIRDRYYEQYV.

The chain recombines TRBV30 with TRBJ2-7; 8 bases map to TRBD1. Unmatched junction bases numbered 5, after V lost 5 bases and J lost 2 bases. This CDR3 is built from 13 residues. Per the germline V gene, CDR1 is GTSNPN and CDR2 is SVGIG (reference sequence). The CDR3: CAWGGQVAYEQYF. The CDR3 DNA follows: TGTGCCTGGGGGGGACAGGTGGCCTACGAGCAGTACTTC.

CDR3 DNA: TGTGCCAGCGGCCCCAGGCGGGTCGGGGGGAGCTCCTACGAGCAGTACGTC. It yields the protein CASGPRRVGGSSYEQYV. The genes are TRBV2 and TRBJ2-7; 7 bases line up with TRBD2. Germline CDR1 reads SNHLY; CDR2 reads FYNNEI. This CDR3 has 17 amino acids. V lost 8 bases, J lost 0 bases, and 16 bases stayed unmatched.

V usage is TRBV3-1 (or the pseudogene TRBV3-2) and J usage is TRBJ2-2, with TRBD2 identical over 12 bases. V dropped 6 bases and J dropped 6; count of bases not matched to a gene: 2. Per germline, CDR1 LGHDT and CDR2 YNNKEL (reference sequence). This CDR3 comprises 14 residues. The CDR3, as DNA: TGTGCCAGCAGACGGACTAGCGGGGCCGGGGAGCTGTTTTTT. Translated, it gives CASRRTSGAGELFF.